Listed below are T cell receptor beta chains from one sample, sequenced in a study of shared clonotypes between healthy human individuals. Clones were sequenced by immunoSEQ multiplex PCR, and TCRdb holds only the in-frame ones, with some missing. The table shows 100,000 to 120,000 clones, with 55% to 70% occurring only once. The sample comprised memory CD8+ T cells sorted from blood. Receptors were obtained from a young woman in good health. Each CDR3 is given with its conserved first and last residue. D genes are given only for firm matches. Expanded clones are given a class, and other clones once, few, many or no size at all.

>TRBJ1-1|NA|NA|TRBV25-1|14
TGTGCCAGCAGCCTCGGGGGGCCTAGCACTGAAGCTTTCTTT
CASSLGGPSTEAFF
>TRBJ2-7|NA|NA|TRBV10-3|14
TGTGCCATCAGTGAGTCTTTAACTCCCTACGAGCAGTACTTC
CAISESLTPYEQYF
>TRBJ2-1|NA|few|TRBV25-1|15
TGTGCCAGCAGTGGTAGCCAGGGTGATTACAATGAGCAGTTCTTC
CASSGSQGDYNEQFF
>TRBJ2-1|TRBD2|NA|TRBV28|13
TGTGCCAGCTATAGCGGGAGTGGGAATGAGCAGTTCTTC
CASYSGSGNEQFF
>TRBJ2-1|NA|NA|TRBV2|16
TGTGCCAGCAGGGTCGGACTAGTTGGGGGCAACAATGAGCAGTTCTTC
CASRVGLVGGNNEQFF
>TRBJ2-7|NA|NA|TRBV5-1|14
TGCGCCAGCAGCTTGGACGGTGCATCCAACGAGCAGTACTTC
CASSLDGASNEQYF
>TRBJ1-5|NA|NA|TRBV6-6|15
TGTGCCAGCAGCTCAGACATCGAGGGCAATCAGCCCCAGCATTTT
CASSSDIEGNQPQHF
>TRBJ1-2|NA|NA|TRBV5-6|16
TGTGCCAGCAGCTTATTAACCGTCGGACACTTCTATGGCTACACCTTC
CASSLLTVGHFYGYTF
>TRBJ2-1|TRBD2|NA|TRBV4-1|18
TGCGCCAGCAGCCATACCGACATGGGACTAGCAGTCTACAATGAGCAGTTCTTC
CASSHTDMGLAVYNEQFF
>TRBJ1-3|NA|NA|TRBV5-1|14
TGCGCCAGCAGCTTGGGTACAGTTGGAAACACCATATATTTT
CASSLGTVGNTIYF
>TRBJ2-7|NA|many|TRBV28|10
TGTGTCGGGCGGGGGCTCGAGCAGTACTTC
CVGRGLEQYF
>TRBJ1-4|NA|NA|TRBV6-6|15
TGTGCCAGCAGTTACACGGGCTGGGGTAATGAAAAACTGTTTTTT
CASSYTGWGNEKLFF
>TRBJ2-7|NA|few|TRBV15|14
TGTGCCACCAGCAGAGATAGGAGGGCGGGGGAGCAGTACTTC
CATSRDRRAGEQYF
>TRBJ2-1|NA|NA|TRBV5-1|15
TGCGCCAGCAGCGCGGACAGCTTCTCCTACAATGAGCAGTTCTTC
CASSADSFSYNEQFF
>TRBJ2-7|TRBD2|NA|TRBV4-2|16
TGTGCCAGCAGCCAAGACAGCGGGAGTGATGCCTACGAGCAGTACTTC
CASSQDSGSDAYEQYF
>TRBJ1-4|NA|NA|TRBV7-2|18
TGTGCCAGCAGCTTTAACAGGGACTCTCGCGCAACTAATGAAAAACTGTTTTTT
CASSFNRDSRATNEKLFF
>TRBJ1-5|NA|NA|TRBV27|16
TGTGCCAGCAGGAAATTCTACAGGGTTGGCAATCAGCCCCAGCATTTT
CASRKFYRVGNQPQHF
>TRBJ2-1|NA|NA|TRBV7-2|16
TGTGCCAGCACCGAAACCCGGGACATCTCCTACAATGAGCAGTTCTTC
CASTETRDISYNEQFF
>TRBJ1-5|NA|many|TRBV6-5|14
TGTGCCAGCAGTGAAGGGTGGGAAAATCAGCCCCAGCATTTT
CASSEGWENQPQHF
>TRBJ1-4|NA|NA|TRBV27|15
TGTGCCAGCAGCCTGCACGGGAAAACTAACAGAAAACTGTTTTTT
CASSLHGKTNRKLFF
>TRBJ1-4|NA|once|TRBV7-9|14
TGTGCCAGCAGCTCCTCAGTCCCTAATGAAAAACTGTTTTTT
CASSSSVPNEKLFF
>TRBJ2-1|NA|NA|TRBV23-1|13
TGCGCCAGCAGTCAATCGATGCGTCCCAGGGGGTTCTTC
CASSQSMRPRGFF
>TRBJ1-6|NA|NA|TRBV28|15
TGTGCCAGCAGTTTACAGGAGCTGTATAATTCACCCCTCCACTTT
CASSLQELYNSPLHF
>TRBJ1-1|TRBD1|NA|TRBV5-6|14
TGTGCCAGCAGCCACCGAGGCAGGGGGCGCGAAGCTTTCTTT
CASSHRGRGREAFF
>TRBJ1-1|NA|NA|TRBV30|13
TGTGCCTGGAGTGGAATCGGGAACACTGAAGCTTTCTTT
CAWSGIGNTEAFF
>TRBJ1-1|TRBD1|NA|TRBV7-9|13
TGTGCCAGCAGTGGCAGGGGGGACACTGAAGCTTTCTTT
CASSGRGDTEAFF
>TRBJ2-5|TRBD2|NA|TRBV28|13
TGTGCCAGTGGACTAGCGGGGCAAGAGACCCAGTACTTC
CASGLAGQETQYF
>TRBJ2-7|NA|NA|TRBV5-1|11
TGCGCCAGCAGTCGTTACTACGAGCAGTACTTC
CASSRYYEQYF
>TRBJ1-5|NA|NA|TRBV7-3|22
TGTGCCAGCAGCTTAATGGGCGGCGGGGGGACATTACGGGTTCCGAGCAATCAGCCCCAGCATTTT
CASSLMGGGGTLRVPSNQPQHF
>TRBJ1-2|TRBD1|few|TRBV29-1|15
TGCAGCGTTGAAGAAGGACAGGGGGCATTCTATGGCTACACCTTC
CSVEEGQGAFYGYTF
>TRBJ1-5|NA|medium-sized|TRBV28|15
TGTGCCAGCAGTTTTCTATTACGGGGCAATCAGCCCCAGCATTTT
CASSFLLRGNQPQHF
>TRBJ2-1|TRBD2|few|TRBV7-6|15
TGTGCCAGCAGCTTAGAGGCGGGAGGGCCACTTGAGCAGTTCTTC
CASSLEAGGPLEQFF
>TRBJ2-1|TRBD2|NA|TRBV4-2|16
TGTGCCAGCAGCCAAGATCGGCTAGCGGGAGTCAATGAGCAGTTCTTC
CASSQDRLAGVNEQFF
>TRBJ2-7|TRBD2|NA|TRBV30|12
TGTGCCTGGAGAGTCGGGGGGAACGAGCAGTACTTC
CAWRVGGNEQYF
>TRBJ1-2|NA|NA|TRBV5-4|13
TGTGCCAGCATCGCGGCCCCTGCCATGAGCTACACCTTC
CASIAAPAMSYTF
>TRBJ1-1|NA|once|TRBV11-2|10
TGTGCCACACGTGGGTACGAAGCTTTCTTT
CATRGYEAFF
>TRBJ1-1|TRBD1|NA|TRBV25-1|13
TGTGCCAGCAGGACCTCCGGGACAGGCTCAGCTTTCTTT
CASRTSGTGSAFF
>TRBJ2-7|TRBD2|once|TRBV5-5|15
TGTGCCAGCAGCTTGGAAGGGGAGGGTCCCTACGAGCAGTACTTC
CASSLEGEGPYEQYF
>TRBJ2-7|TRBD2|few|TRBV14|21
TGTGCCAGCAGCCAAGATTCAACTTTCGGGAGGGCGCAAGGATCCCACTACGAGCAGTACTTC
CASSQDSTFGRAQGSHYEQYF
>TRBJ1-1|NA|NA|TRBV25-1|13
TGTGCCAGCAGTGAAGGGGAGGCAGGGGCAACTTTCTTT
CASSEGEAGATFF
>TRBJ2-2|TRBD2|NA|TRBV4-1|19
TGCGCCAGCAGCCAAGCCGGCGGGACTAGCGGGATACTCACCGGGGAGCTGTTTTTT
CASSQAGGTSGILTGELFF
>TRBJ1-1|NA|once|TRBV27|16
TGTGCCAGCAGTTTAATCTACAGGGTAAAGAACACTGAAGCTTTCTTT
CASSLIYRVKNTEAFF
>TRBJ2-3|NA|NA|TRBV27|14
TGTGCCAGCAGTTTATCCGCCCCGACAGTCACGCAGTATTTT
CASSLSAPTVTQYF
>TRBJ2-7|TRBD1|NA|TRBV28|14
TGTGCCAGCAGTCGTAGACAGGGAAAGAACGAGCAGTACTTC
CASSRRQGKNEQYF
>TRBJ2-7|NA|NA|TRBV6-1|15
TGTGCCAGCCTGATCTGGGGACAAATAAGCTACGAGCAGTACTTC
CASLIWGQISYEQYF
>TRBJ2-5|NA|NA|TRBV7-3|15
TGTGCCAGCAGCTTATTGGGGGCCGGCGGGGAGACCCAGTACTTC
CASSLLGAGGETQYF
>TRBJ2-7|TRBD1|NA|TRBV19|15
TGTGCCAGTAGTAAACCGGGACAGGGAGCCGACGAGCAGTACTTC
CASSKPGQGADEQYF
>TRBJ2-2|TRBD2|few|TRBV7-9|17
TGTGCCAGCAGCCCCGCGTGGAGCGGGGCGAACACCGGGGAGCTGTTTTTT
CASSPAWSGANTGELFF
>TRBJ2-6|NA|NA|TRBV7-3|18
TGTGCCAGCAGCCGCGTCGTACGCTTACAAAGTCGGGCCAACGTCCTGACTTTC
CASSRVVRLQSRANVLTF
>TRBJ1-2|NA|NA|TRBV6-6|11
TGTGCCAGCAGTTCCGGACCGAGCTACACCTTC
CASSSGPSYTF
>TRBJ1-1|NA|NA|TRBV19|15
TGTGCCAGCAGGACCTTCACTCCTGGGGACACTGAAGCTTTCTTT
CASRTFTPGDTEAFF
>TRBJ2-3|TRBD2|NA|TRBV28|17
TGTGCCAGCAGTTCCCAGACTAGCGGGAGGGGGTTTGATACGCAGTATTTT
CASSSQTSGRGFDTQYF
>TRBJ2-7|NA|NA|TRBV28|15
TGTGCCAGCAGTTTGTCGGCCCCGTGGGATGACGAGCAGTACTTC
CASSLSAPWDDEQYF
>TRBJ2-6|NA|NA|TRBV7-2|14
TGTGCCAGCAGTTTATCCTCTGGGGCCAACGTCCTGACTTTC
CASSLSSGANVLTF
>TRBJ2-7|TRBD2|few|TRBV9|12
TGTGCCAGCAGCCAAAGCGGGGACGAGCAGTACTTC
CASSQSGDEQYF
>TRBJ2-3|NA|NA|TRBV28|15
TGTGCCAGCATCGCCAACGGGGTCTCGGGAGATACGCAGTATTTT
CASIANGVSGDTQYF
>TRBJ2-1|NA|few|TRBV9|15
TGTGCCAGCAGCGTAGCATGGGGGGACTCCAATGAGCAGTTCTTC
CASSVAWGDSNEQFF
>TRBJ2-1|NA|NA|TRBV2|16
TGTGCCAGCAGTGATCGTCACCCACTAGAGGTTGGTGAGCAGTTCTTC
CASSDRHPLEVGEQFF